This T cell receptor beta chain was sequenced in a study of cytomegalovirus exposure and HLA in healthy donors. Study-wide results and limits: For presence/absence analyses, sequencing depth was assumed to be roughly uniform across donors. Specific recognition of CMV antigens was confirmed in vitro for a few chains (all CMV-associated).

The study ran its PCR with 60 Vbeta and 13 Jbeta primers. TCRdb keeps only in-frame clones here, not all; method: immunoSEQ multiplex PCR. Of more than 95,000 clones listed, roughly 76% were seen once; the top ten hold about 12%. Concerning this clone itself: Its cognate antigen is unknown.

The receptor's source is a woman aged 55-69 years in good health and CMV-seropositive. The sample comprised PBMCs.

The CDR3: CASSQGASGNTIYF. For the CDR3, the DNA is TGTGCCAGTAGTCAGGGGGCCTCGGGAAACACCATATATTTT. The chain carries TRBV19 and TRBJ1-3; 8 bases are a match to TRBD1. Trimming cost V 5 bases and J 4 bases; bases outside gene matches: 4. The CDR3 runs 14 residues. Germline V lookup: CDR1 LNHDA, CDR2 SQIVND (reference sequence).